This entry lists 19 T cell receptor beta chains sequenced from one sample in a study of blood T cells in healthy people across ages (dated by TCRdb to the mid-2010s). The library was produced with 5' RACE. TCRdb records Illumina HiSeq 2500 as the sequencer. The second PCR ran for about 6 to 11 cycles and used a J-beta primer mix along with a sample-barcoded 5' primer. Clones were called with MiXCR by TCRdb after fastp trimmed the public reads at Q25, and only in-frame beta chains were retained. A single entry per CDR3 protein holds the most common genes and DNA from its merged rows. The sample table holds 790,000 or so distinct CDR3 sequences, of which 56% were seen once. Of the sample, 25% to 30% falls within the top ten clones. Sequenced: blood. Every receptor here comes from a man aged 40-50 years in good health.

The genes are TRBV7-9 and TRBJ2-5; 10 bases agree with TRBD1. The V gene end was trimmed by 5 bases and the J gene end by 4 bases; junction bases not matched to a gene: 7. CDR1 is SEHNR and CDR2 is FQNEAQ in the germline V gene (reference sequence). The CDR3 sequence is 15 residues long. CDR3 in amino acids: CASSPRDRGGETQYF. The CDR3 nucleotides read TGTGCCAGCAGCCCACGGGACAGGGGAGGAGAGACCCAGTACTTC.

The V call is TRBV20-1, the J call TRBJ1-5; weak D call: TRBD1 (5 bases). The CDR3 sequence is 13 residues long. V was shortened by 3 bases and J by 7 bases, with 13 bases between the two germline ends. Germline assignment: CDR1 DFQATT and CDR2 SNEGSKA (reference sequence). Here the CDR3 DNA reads TGCAGTGCTAGCAGCGGGACTGGACAGCCCCAGCATTTT. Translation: CSASSGTGQPQHF.

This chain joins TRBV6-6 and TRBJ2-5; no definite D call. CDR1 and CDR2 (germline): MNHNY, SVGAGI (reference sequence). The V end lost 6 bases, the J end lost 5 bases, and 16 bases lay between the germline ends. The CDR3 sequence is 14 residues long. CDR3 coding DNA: TGTGCCAGCAGGGCTCCTAGGGTCCTGGAGACCCAGTACTTC. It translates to CASRAPRVLETQYF.

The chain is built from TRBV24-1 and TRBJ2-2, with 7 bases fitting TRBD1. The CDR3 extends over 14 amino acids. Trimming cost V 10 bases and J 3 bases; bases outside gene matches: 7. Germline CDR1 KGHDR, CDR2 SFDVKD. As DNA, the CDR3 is TGTGCCACACGCGGCCAGGGGGACACCGGGGAGCTGTTTTTT. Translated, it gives CATRGQGDTGELFF.

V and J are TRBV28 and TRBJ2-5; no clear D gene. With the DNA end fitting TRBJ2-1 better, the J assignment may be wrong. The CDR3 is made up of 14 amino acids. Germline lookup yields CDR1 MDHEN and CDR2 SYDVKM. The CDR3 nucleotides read TGTGCCAGCAGTTTATCGGCAGCCAAAGAGACCCAGTTCTTC. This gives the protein CASSLSAAKETQFF.

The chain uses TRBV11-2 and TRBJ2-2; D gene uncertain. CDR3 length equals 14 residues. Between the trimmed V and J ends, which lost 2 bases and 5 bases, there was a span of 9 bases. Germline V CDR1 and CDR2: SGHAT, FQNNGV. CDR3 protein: CASSLKLDTGELFF. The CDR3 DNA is TGTGCCAGCAGCTTAAAATTGGATACCGGGGAGCTGTTTTTT.

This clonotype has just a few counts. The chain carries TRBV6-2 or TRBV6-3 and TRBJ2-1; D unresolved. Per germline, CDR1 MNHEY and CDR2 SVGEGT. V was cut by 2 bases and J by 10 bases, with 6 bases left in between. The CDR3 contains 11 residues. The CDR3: CASSYPTEQFF. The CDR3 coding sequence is TGTGCCAGCAGTTACCCAACCGAGCAGTTCTTC.

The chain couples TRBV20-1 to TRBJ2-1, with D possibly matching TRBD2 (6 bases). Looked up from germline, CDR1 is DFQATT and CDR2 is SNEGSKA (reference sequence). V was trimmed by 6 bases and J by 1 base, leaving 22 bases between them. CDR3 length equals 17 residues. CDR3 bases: TGCAGTGCCCCAAGGGCTAGCGAGAGTGGTTCCTACAATGAGCAGTTCTTC. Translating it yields CSAPRASESGSYNEQFF.

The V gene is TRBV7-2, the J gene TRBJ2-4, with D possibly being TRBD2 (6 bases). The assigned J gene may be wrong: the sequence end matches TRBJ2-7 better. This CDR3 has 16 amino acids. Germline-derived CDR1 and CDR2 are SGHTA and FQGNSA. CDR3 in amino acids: CASSLIRSGRSYEQYF. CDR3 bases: TGTGCCAGCAGCTTAATAAGGAGTGGGAGGTCCTACGAGCAGTACTTC.

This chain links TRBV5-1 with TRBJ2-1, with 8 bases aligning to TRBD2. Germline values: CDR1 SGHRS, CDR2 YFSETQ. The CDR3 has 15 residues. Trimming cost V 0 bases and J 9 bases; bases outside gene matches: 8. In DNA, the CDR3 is TGCGCCAGCAGCTTGGTAGTTAGCGGGGAGAGTGAGCAGTTCTTC. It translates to CASSLVVSGESEQFF.

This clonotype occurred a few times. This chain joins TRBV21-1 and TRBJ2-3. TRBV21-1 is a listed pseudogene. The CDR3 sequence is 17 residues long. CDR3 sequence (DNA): TGTGCCAGCAGCAAAACGCGGGTTATCTGGGGCACAGATACGCAGTATTTT. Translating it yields CASSKTRVIWGTDTQYF.

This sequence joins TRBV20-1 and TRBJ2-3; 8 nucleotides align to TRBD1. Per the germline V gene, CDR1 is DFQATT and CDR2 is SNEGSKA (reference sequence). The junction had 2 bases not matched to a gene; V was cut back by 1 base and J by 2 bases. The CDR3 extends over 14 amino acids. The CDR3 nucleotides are TGCAGTGCTAGAGGGACAGGGAACACAGATACGCAGTATTTT. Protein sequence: CSARGTGNTDTQYF.

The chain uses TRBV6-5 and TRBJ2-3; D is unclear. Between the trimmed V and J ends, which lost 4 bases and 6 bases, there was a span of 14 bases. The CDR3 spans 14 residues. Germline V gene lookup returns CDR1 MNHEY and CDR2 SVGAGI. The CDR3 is CASSFGPVEDTQYF. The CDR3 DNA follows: TGTGCCAGCAGTTTCGGTCCGGTGGAGGATACGCAGTATTTT.

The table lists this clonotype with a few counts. The CDR3 nucleotides are TGTGCCAGCAGTTCCCTCCCGACCTCACCCCTCCACTTT. Translated, it gives CASSSLPTSPLHF. This chain connects TRBV6-2 or TRBV6-3 to TRBJ1-6; no definite D call. V gave up 4 bases and J gave up 10 bases, with 11 bases separating them. From germline, CDR1 is MNHEY and CDR2 SVGEGT. This CDR3 is 13 amino acids long.

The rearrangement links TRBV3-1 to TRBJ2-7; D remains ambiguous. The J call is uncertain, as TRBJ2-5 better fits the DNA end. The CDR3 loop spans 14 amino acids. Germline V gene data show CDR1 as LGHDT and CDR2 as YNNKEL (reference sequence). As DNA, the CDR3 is TGTGCCAGCAGCCCACACCCAATCATGGAGACCCAGTACTTC. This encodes CASSPHPIMETQYF.

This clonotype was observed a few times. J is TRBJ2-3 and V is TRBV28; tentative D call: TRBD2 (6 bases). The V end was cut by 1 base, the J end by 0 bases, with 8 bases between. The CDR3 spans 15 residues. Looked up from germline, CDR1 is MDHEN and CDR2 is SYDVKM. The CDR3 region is CASSLSGTSTDTQYF. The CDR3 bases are TGTGCCAGCAGTTTATCAGGGACTAGCACAGATACGCAGTATTTT. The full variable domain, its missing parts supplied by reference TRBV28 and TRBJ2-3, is DVKVTQSSRYLVKRTGEKVFLECVQDMDHENMFWYRQDPGLGLRLIYFSYDVKMKEKGDIPEGYSVSREKKERFSLILESASTNQTSMYLCASSLSGTSTDTQYFGPGTRLTVL.

CDR3 DNA sequence: TGTGCCAGCAGCGTAAGGGTTGGCTACACCTTC. Encoded protein: CASSVRVGYTF. The chain recombines TRBV9 with TRBJ1-2; no reliable D call. V shed 1 base and J shed 7 bases, with 5 bases lying between them. The CDR3 runs to 11 residues. Germline assignment: CDR1 SGDLS and CDR2 YYNGEE.

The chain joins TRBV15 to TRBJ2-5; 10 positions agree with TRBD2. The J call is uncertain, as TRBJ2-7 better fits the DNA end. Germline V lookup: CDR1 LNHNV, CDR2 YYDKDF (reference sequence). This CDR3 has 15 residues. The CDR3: CATSRDPSGSYEQYF. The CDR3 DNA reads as TGTGCCACCAGCAGAGATCCTAGCGGGAGCTACGAGCAGTACTTC.

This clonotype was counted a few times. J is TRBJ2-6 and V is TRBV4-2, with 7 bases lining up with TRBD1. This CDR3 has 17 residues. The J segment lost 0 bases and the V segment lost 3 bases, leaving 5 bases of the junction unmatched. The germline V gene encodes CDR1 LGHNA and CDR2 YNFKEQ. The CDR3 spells CASSHSDRVSGANVLTF. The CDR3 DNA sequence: TGTGCCAGCAGCCACTCCGACAGGGTCTCTGGGGCCAACGTCCTGACTTTC.